Presented here are 2 T cell receptor beta chains from one specimen sequenced in a study of shared clonotypes between healthy human individuals. The protocol was immunoSEQ multiplex PCR, while the TCRdb copy is restricted to in-frame clones and leaves out a portion. The data hold 2 million to 2.5 million clones, with approximately 95% observed a single time. The specimen sequenced was naive CD4+ T cells from PBMCs. Subset defined: CD45RA+ positively selected. The source of these receptors is a man between 18 and 29 years old in good health. Some clones in this sample may be carry-over from other donors' samples.

The chain employs TRBV9 and TRBJ2-7; TRBD1 or TRBD2 may be the D gene (7 bases each). The ends were cut back, 3 bases at V and 2 bases at J, with 15 bases in the middle. The CDR3 extends over 15 amino acids. CDR1 SGDLS and CDR2 YYNGEE come from the germline V gene. The CDR3 DNA reads TGTGCCAGCAGCGCCCAGGGGGGGCGGGCCTACGAGCAGTACTTC. Its translation: CASSAQGGRAYEQYF. Together with reference TRBV9 and TRBJ2-7, the CDR3 gives the full variable domain: DSGVTQTPKHLITATGQRVTLRCSPRSGDLSVYWYQQSLDQGLQFLIQYYNGEERAKGNILERFSAQQFPDLHSELNLSSLELGDSALYFCASSAQGGRAYEQYFGPGTRLTVT.

The chain uses TRBV7-8 and TRBJ1-1; D remains ambiguous. The V gene's germline CDR1 is SGHVS and CDR2 FQNEAQ. This CDR3 comprises 11 residues. The V end was cut by 3 bases, the J end by 7 bases, with 6 bases between. CDR3 DNA: TGTGCCAGCAGCTTGGAGAGTGAAGCTTTCTTT. Its translation is CASSLESEAFF.